The 32 T cell receptor beta chains below all came from one sample that was sequenced in a study of regulatory T cells in long-lasting Graves disease. The time point denotes: newly diagnosed GD, antithyroid drugs for less than 3 months. The TCR library was made from RNA that had been extracted from PBMCs in TRIzol. To make TCR beta libraries, researchers used iRepertoire HTBI primers and Arm-PCR of CDR3 regions. One entry per CDR3 protein, called by TCRdb with MiXCR from the multiplex PCR reads. The sample contains about 430,000 distinct CDR3 sequences, about 15% of which appear only once. These records were also assigned to another study, of T cells in Graves' hyperthyroidism and ophthalmopathy.

This material consisted of peripheral blood mononuclear cells (PBMCs), taken at new diagnosis, from a patient treated with antithyroid drugs. All receptors derive from a woman in her thirties or forties with Graves disease.

In its sample, this clonotype was seen many times. V is TRBV3-1 and J is TRBJ1-1, with 7 positions matching TRBD1. Trimming removed 4 bases from V and 4 bases from J; junction bases left unmatched: 12. The CDR3 runs 16 residues. The germline gives CDR1 LGHDT, CDR2 YNNKEL (reference sequence). CDR3 nucleotides: TGTGCCAGCAGCCGAACAGGGGCGTCAAGGCCCACTGAAGCTTTCTTT. As protein: CASSRTGASRPTEAFF.

This clonotype was observed at least ten times. CDR3 sequence: CASRTSGSSNEQFF. CDR3 bases: TGTGCCAGCAGGACTAGCGGGAGTTCCAATGAGCAGTTCTTC. V usage is TRBV12-3 or TRBV12-4 and J usage is TRBJ2-1; 12 bases map to TRBD2. CDR3 length: 14 residues. J gave up 6 bases and V 6 bases, and 3 bases lay outside the gene matches.

This clonotype is a singleton in its sample. This chain links TRBV12-3 or TRBV12-4 with TRBJ1-1; D call uncertain. Trimming took off 3 bases at V and 5 bases at J, with 10 bases between the two ends. The CDR3 sequence is 13 residues long. The CDR3 region is CASSLSSRTEAFF. CDR3 nucleotides: TGTGCCAGCAGTTTGTCCTCTAGAACTGAAGCTTTCTTT.

There are many counts of this clonotype. The gene calls are TRBV27 and TRBJ2-7, with TRBD1 matching 9 bases. The CDR3 runs 14 residues. Germline CDR1 and CDR2: MNHEY and SMNVEV (reference sequence). Unmatched junction bases numbered 4, after V lost 5 bases and J lost 2 bases. In nucleotides, the CDR3 is TGTGCCAGCAGTCGGGACAGGGAAACCTACGAGCAGTACTTC. It translates to CASSRDRETYEQYF.

This clonotype was seen repeatedly, ten times or more. This rearrangement joins TRBV28 to TRBJ1-4; D gene ambiguous. The germline V gene encodes CDR1 MDHEN and CDR2 SYDVKM. The V gene lost 5 bases and the J gene lost 5 bases, with 9 bases spanning the gap. The CDR3 covers 13 residues. The CDR3: CASSPRENEKLFF. Written as DNA, the CDR3 is TGTGCCAGCAGTCCCCGGGAGAATGAAAAACTGTTTTTT.

This clonotype was observed a handful of times. This chain uses TRBV4-1 with TRBJ2-1; 13 nucleotides line up with TRBD2. CDR3 length: 16 residues. The germline V gene encodes CDR1 MGHRA and CDR2 YSYEKL. V was clipped by 1 base and J by 10 bases; unmatched bases: 7. The CDR3 nucleotides read TGCGCCAGCAGCCAAGTGGGGACTAGCGGGATTGGGGAGCAGTTCTTC. It specifies CASSQVGTSGIGEQFF.

The chain uses TRBV4-1 and TRBJ1-5, with 7 bases identical to TRBD1. V shed 0 bases and J 2 bases; nucleotides not matched to a gene: 4. Germline CDR1 MGHRA, CDR2 YSYEKL. CDR3 length: 16 amino acids. The CDR3 is CASSQDRTGGNQPQHF. For the CDR3, the DNA is TGCGCCAGCAGCCAAGATAGGACAGGCGGCAATCAGCCCCAGCATTTT.

This clonotype came up many times. The chain has TRBV7-2 and TRBJ1-5, with D hard to call. CDR3 size: 12 residues. V was trimmed by 5 bases and J by 9 bases, leaving 11 bases between them. Per germline, CDR1 SGHTA and CDR2 FQGNSA. The CDR3 spells CASSPNGGPQHF. The CDR3, as DNA: TGTGCCAGCAGCCCGAATGGCGGGCCCCAGCATTTT.

In its sample, this clonotype was seen many times. The chain has TRBV7-2 and TRBJ2-2, with D unclear. V was trimmed by 6 bases and J by 2 bases, leaving 13 bases between them. CDR1 is SGHTA and CDR2 is FQGNSA in the germline V gene. This CDR3 is built from 15 residues. CDR3 amino acids: CASSQRGSNTGELFF. The CDR3 DNA sequence: TGTGCCAGCAGTCAACGTGGGTCTAACACCGGGGAGCTGTTTTTT.

This clonotype showed up just a few times. The J gene is TRBJ2-1, the V gene TRBV6-1; D unclear. CDR1 is MNHNS, CDR2 SASEGT, per germline. The CDR3 spans 12 residues. Trimming took off 5 bases at V and 8 bases at J, with 10 bases between the two ends. CDR3 sequence reads: CASSLDLDEQFF. For the CDR3, the DNA is TGTGCCAGCAGTCTAGATTTGGATGAGCAGTTCTTC.

The chain has TRBV10-2 and TRBJ2-2, with 13 nucleotides matching TRBD2. CDR1 is WSHSY, CDR2 SAAADI, per germline. Trimming took 0 bases from V and 8 from J; bases not matched to a gene: 12. The CDR3 length is 19 residues. The chain's CDR3 is CASSESTGLAGPRQGELFF. The CDR3 region has the DNA TGCGCCAGCAGTGAGTCGACGGGACTAGCGGGACCCCGTCAGGGGGAGCTGTTTTTT.

This clonotype was seen repeatedly, ten times or more. The genes are TRBV6-5 and TRBJ1-4; D might be TRBD1 (5 bases). The CDR3 has 15 residues. Trimming shortened V by 4 bases and J by 5 bases, and 14 bases separated the two germline ends. Germline CDR1 and CDR2: MNHEY and SVGAGI. The DNA for the CDR3 is TGTGCCAGCAGTTCCTCCGGGACGGTGAATGAAAAACTGTTTTTT. The encoded protein is CASSSSGTVNEKLFF.

This clonotype was counted many times. The V and J genes are TRBV28 and TRBJ2-3; 7 positions agree with TRBD2. This CDR3 has 15 amino acids. In germline, CDR1 is MDHEN, CDR2 SYDVKM. The ends lost 8 bases at V and 2 bases at J; junction bases unmatched: 10. Here the CDR3 DNA reads TGTGCCAGCGTCGGACTAGGTCAGAACACAGATACGCAGTATTTT. Translated, it gives CASVGLGQNTDTQYF.

This clonotype came up a few times. The chain couples TRBV10-3 to TRBJ2-5, with D hard to call. Trimming cost V 5 bases and J 2 bases, with 9 bases left between them. The CDR3 length is 13 residues. The germline CDR1 and CDR2 sequences are ENHRY and SYGVKD. The CDR3 nucleotides are TGTGCCATCAGTCAGGAAGCACAAGAGACCCAGTACTTC. As protein: CAISQEAQETQYF.

This clonotype came up many times. For the CDR3, the DNA is TGTGCCAGCAGTCTTTTCGGGGGTGGGGACACTGAAGCTTTCTTT. This gives the protein CASSLFGGGDTEAFF. This rearrangement joins TRBV12-3 or TRBV12-4 to TRBJ1-1; the D gene is possibly TRBD1 (5 bases). This CDR3 has 15 amino acids. Trimming removed 5 bases at V and 3 bases at J, with 16 bases between.

This clonotype was seen a handful of times. The chain combines TRBV6-1 with TRBJ2-1; the match to TRBD2 covers 9 bases. From germline, CDR1 is MNHNS and CDR2 SASEGT. CDR3 length: 16 residues. Germline trimming cut 7 bases from V and 5 bases from J; bases unmatched to any gene: 12. The CDR3 nucleotides read TGTGCCAGCAACCCCCAGGGATTAGCGGGAGACAATGAGCAGTTCTTC. Translation: CASNPQGLAGDNEQFF.

In its sample, this clonotype was seen many times. The rearrangement joins TRBV12-3 or TRBV12-4 to TRBJ1-2, with 9 bases lining up with TRBD1. This CDR3 is built from 14 residues. V trimming: 5 bases; J trimming: 7 bases; junction bases outside the gene matches: 8. CDR3 residues: CASSGTGRLLGYTF. CDR3 sequence (DNA): TGTGCCAGCAGTGGGACAGGGAGGCTTCTTGGCTACACCTTC.

This clonotype was detected once. This chain links TRBV4-1 with TRBJ1-1, with no clear D. Trimming stripped 6 bases from V and 1 base from J, with 12 bases between. CDR1 and CDR2 from the germline V gene are MGHRA and YSYEKL. The CDR3 runs to 14 residues. This CDR3 reads CASSRTAGNTEAFF. The CDR3 DNA sequence: TGCGCCAGCAGTCGTACCGCCGGGAACACTGAAGCTTTCTTT.

The gene calls are TRBV10-3 and TRBJ2-3, with TRBD2 matching over 9 bases. After removal of 7 bases from V and 3 bases from J, the junction contained 5 bases not matched to a gene. Germline V gene data show CDR1 as ENHRY and CDR2 as SYGVKD. The CDR3 is made up of 14 amino acids. CDR3 protein: CAITHSGRTDTQYF. CDR3 nucleotide sequence: TGTGCCATCACCCATAGCGGGAGAACAGATACGCAGTATTTT.

The table lists this clonotype with many counts. The V gene is TRBV11-2, the J gene TRBJ2-6, with D perhaps matching TRBD2 (5 bases). Germline values: CDR1 SGHAT, CDR2 FQNNGV. The CDR3 runs 16 residues. Trimming cost V 5 bases and J 0 bases, with 11 bases left between them. The CDR3 spells CASSPGESSGANVLTF. For the CDR3, the DNA is TGTGCCAGCAGCCCCGGGGAGAGCTCTGGGGCCAACGTCCTGACTTTC.

This clonotype came up many times. This chain links TRBV6-5 with TRBJ2-1; TRBD2 agrees at 9 bases. CDR3 length: 14 amino acids. Germline values: CDR1 MNHEY, CDR2 SVGAGI. J gave up 6 bases and V 4 bases, and 4 bases lay outside the gene matches. CDR3 sequence reads: CASSFAGGANEQFF. CDR3 DNA: TGTGCCAGCAGTTTTGCGGGAGGGGCCAATGAGCAGTTCTTC.

This clonotype was seen once. The J gene is TRBJ1-3, the V gene TRBV6-1; 9 bases fit TRBD1. The V gene's germline CDR1 is MNHNS and CDR2 SASEGT. The CDR3 runs to 16 residues. With 4 bases clipped from V and 0 bases from J, the junction kept 4 bases outside the gene matches. The CDR3 reads CASSATGGPSGNTIYF. As DNA, the CDR3 is TGTGCCAGCAGTGCCACAGGGGGCCCCTCTGGAAACACCATATATTTT.

V is TRBV13 and J is TRBJ2-7; 10 bases map to TRBD1. The CDR3 runs 15 residues. The germline V gene has CDR1 PRHDT and CDR2 FYEKMQ (reference sequence). J gave up 5 bases and V 5 bases, and 9 bases lay outside the gene matches. The CDR3 nucleotides read TGTGCCAGCAGCCTTCCGGGACAGGGGAGAAACGAGCAGTACTTC. Amino acids: CASSLPGQGRNEQYF.

This clonotype appeared a few times. The chain carries TRBV29-1 and TRBJ2-1, with D perhaps given as TRBD1 or TRBD2 (5 bases each). V gave up 7 bases and J gave up 2 bases, with 15 bases separating them. Germline V gives CDR1 SQVTM, CDR2 ANQGSEA. This CDR3 spans 14 amino acids. CDR3 sequence: CSAGTTHAYNEQFF. As DNA, the CDR3 is TGCAGCGCAGGGACCACTCACGCCTACAATGAGCAGTTCTTC.

This clonotype came up a few times. J is TRBJ2-3 and V is TRBV3-1; 12 bases agree with TRBD2. V shed 4 bases, J shed 10 bases, and the junction held 6 bases outside the gene matches. CDR1 and CDR2 (germline): LGHDT, YNNKEL (reference sequence). This CDR3 is 14 amino acids long. The CDR3 reads CASSRGLAGIAQYF. The CDR3 bases are TGTGCCAGCAGCCGAGGACTAGCGGGAATAGCGCAGTATTTT.

With respect to this clonotype: A far more abundant clone sits one base away, making this likely a read error. The chain uses TRBV5-4 and TRBJ1-2; 8 nucleotides align to TRBD1. This CDR3 contains 13 residues. Losses at the gene ends were 4 bases for V and 4 bases for J; bases not matched to a gene: 3. Germline loops: CDR1 SGHNT, CDR2 YYREEE (reference sequence). The CDR3 here is CASSTDRGYGYTF. CDR3 DNA sequence: TGTGCCAGCAGCACCGACAGGGGCTATGGCTACACCTTC.

Comment on this clonotype: This is likely an artifact of a read error, given a far larger clone one base away. The rearrangement uses TRBV29-1 and TRBJ2-1; 9 bases are a match to TRBD1. Per germline, CDR1 SQVTM and CDR2 ANQGSEA. V lost 6 bases, J lost 13 bases, and 19 bases stayed unmatched. The CDR3 is 15 residues long. The CDR3 nucleotides are TGCAGCGTAGACCTACAGGGGGCAATAGGAGAGACCCAGTTCTTC. This translates into CSVDLQGAIGETQFF.

Many counts were recorded for this clonotype. The J gene is TRBJ1-1, the V gene TRBV28, with D possibly matching TRBD1 (6 bases). CDR3 length: 14 residues. The ends were cut back, 6 bases at V and 6 bases at J, with 17 bases in the middle. The germline V gene has CDR1 MDHEN and CDR2 SYDVKM. The CDR3 here is CASSFIQGAPEAFF. The DNA for the CDR3 is TGTGCCAGCAGCTTTATACAGGGCGCCCCTGAAGCTTTCTTT.

The table lists this clonotype with many counts. The chain uses TRBV11-2 and TRBJ2-4; D is uncertain. This CDR3 comprises 18 residues. CDR1 SGHAT and CDR2 FQNNGV come from the germline V gene. Trimming removed 1 base from V and 3 bases from J, with 19 bases in between. The CDR3 here is CASSLVGIGFAHKNIQYF. In DNA form, the CDR3 reads TGTGCCAGCAGCTTAGTTGGAATAGGCTTTGCCCACAAAAACATTCAGTACTTC.

This clonotype was seen many times. The chain is built from TRBV11-3 and TRBJ2-7, with D possibly matching TRBD1 (6 bases). The germline CDR1 and CDR2 sequences are SGHNT and YENEEA. This CDR3 comprises 13 residues. V lost 4 bases to trimming and J lost 4 bases, with 11 bases between them. The CDR3 sequence: CASSSDRMYEQYF. CDR3 nucleotides: TGTGCCAGCAGCTCCGACAGGATGTACGAGCAGTACTTC. Together with reference TRBV11-3 and TRBJ2-7, the CDR3 gives the full variable domain: EAGVVQSPRYKIIEKKQPVAFWCNPISGHNTLYWYLQNLGQGPELLIRYENEEAVDDSQLPKDRFSAERLKGVDSTLKIQPAELGDSAVYLCASSSDRMYEQYFGPGTRLTVT.

The chain recombines TRBV11-3 with TRBJ1-2; D uncertain. Trimming shortened V by 0 bases and J by 4 bases, and 9 bases separated the two germline ends. This CDR3 comprises 14 residues. Germline assignment: CDR1 SGHNT and CDR2 YENEEA. CDR3 amino acids: CASSLERSSYGYTF. CDR3 coding DNA: TGTGCCAGCAGCTTAGAGCGCAGCTCCTATGGCTACACCTTC.

This clonotype showed up many times. The chain couples TRBV27 to TRBJ2-3; 7 bases fit TRBD2. The CDR3 consists of 14 residues. V lost 6 bases to trimming and J lost 0 bases; unmatched junction nucleotides: 3. Germline loops: CDR1 MNHEY, CDR2 SMNVEV (reference sequence). CDR3 sequence: CASRQGGSTDTQYF. The DNA for the CDR3 is TGTGCCAGCAGGCAGGGAGGGAGCACAGATACGCAGTATTTT.